These 21 T cell receptor beta chains originate from one sample sequenced in a study of tumor-infiltrating lymphocytes in localized non-small cell lung cancer. Only in-frame clones appear in the TCRdb table, and some are missing; sequencing was by immunoSEQ multiplex PCR. This sample has some 9,300 clones, with around 73% found just once. The material sequenced was uninvolved lung tissue not adjacent to the tumor. The receptors stem from a human donor with non-small cell lung cancer.

The chain joins TRBV19 to TRBJ1-5; D is possibly TRBD1 (5 bases). CDR1 is LNHDA, CDR2 SQIVND, per germline (reference sequence). The V end lost 6 bases, the J end lost 9 bases, and 24 bases lay between the germline ends. This CDR3 has 16 residues. DNA for the CDR3: TGTGCCAGTAGCCGGTGGGGCAGGGCCGATTCTGTGCCCCAGCATTTT. This gives the protein CASSRWGRADSVPQHF. Complete variable domain (other parts from reference TRBV19 and TRBJ1-5): DGGITQSPKYLFRKEGQNVTLSCEQNLNHDAMYWYRQDPGQGLRLIYYSQIVNDFQKGDIAEGYSVSREKKESFPLTVTSAQKNPTAFYLCASSRWGRADSVPQHFGDGTRLSIL.

The chain carries TRBV10-3 and TRBJ1-2, with unresolved D. The CDR3 is 15 amino acids. With 3 bases removed from V and 4 bases from J, the gap between germline ends came to 15 bases. Germline CDR1 is ENHRY and CDR2 is SYGVKD. CDR3 protein: CAISEDRASFYGYTF. CDR3 sequence (DNA): TGTGCCATCAGTGAAGATAGGGCAAGCTTCTATGGCTACACCTTC.

This chain links TRBV7-8 with TRBJ2-5, with 16 bases matching TRBD2. CDR3 length equals 18 residues. Trimming cost V 5 bases and J 5 bases; bases outside gene matches: 11. Looked up from germline, CDR1 is SGHVS and CDR2 is FQNEAQ. For the CDR3, the DNA is TGTGCCAGCAGCGTTGGGACTAGCGGGGGGGCGGGCGCGGAGACCCAGTACTTC. Amino acid sequence: CASSVGTSGGAGAETQYF.

The V and J genes are TRBV6-5 and TRBJ1-2; D is perhaps TRBD1 (6 bases). Germline V lookup: CDR1 MNHEY, CDR2 SVGAGI. V was shortened by 6 bases and J by 8 bases, with 13 bases between the two germline ends. The CDR3 is 12 amino acids. CDR3 DNA: TGTGCCAGCAGAGGCGGGACAAGCGGCTACACCTTC. Translation: CASRGGTSGYTF.

The chain employs TRBV30 and TRBJ1-5, with a weak D call TRBD1 (6 bases). Germline CDR1 reads GTSNPN; CDR2 reads SVGIG (reference sequence). V was cut by 0 bases and J by 6 bases, with 15 bases left in between. The CDR3 length is 15 residues. The CDR3 sequence is CAWSVGGAVGQPQHF. CDR3 in DNA: TGTGCCTGGAGTGTTGGGGGGGCAGTGGGTCAGCCCCAGCATTTT.

The chain joins TRBV6-1 to TRBJ1-1; D gene unclear. CDR3 length: 12 amino acids. V gave up 7 bases and J gave up 5 bases, with 11 bases separating them. CDR1 and CDR2 from the germline V gene are MNHNS and SASEGT. The CDR3 DNA is TGTGCCAGCACCGGGGAGAGGACTGAAGCTTTCTTT. Protein sequence: CASTGERTEAFF.

The chain uses TRBV19 and TRBJ2-2; 9 bases match TRBD2. The germline CDR1 and CDR2 sequences are LNHDA and SQIVND (reference sequence). The CDR3 contains 17 residues. J lost 2 bases, V lost 2 bases, and 6 bases had no gene match. The CDR3 coding sequence is TGTGCCAGTAGTATATTGGCTAGCGGGACCAACACCGGGGAGCTGTTTTTT. This encodes CASSILASGTNTGELFF.

The chain employs TRBV25-1 and TRBJ2-5, with 7 bases aligning to TRBD2. From germline, CDR1 is MGHDK and CDR2 SYGVNS. V lost 3 bases and J lost 1; bases outside the gene matches: 5. The CDR3 is made up of 15 amino acids. The CDR3 region is CASSDIASGQETQYF. The CDR3 DNA follows: TGTGCCAGCAGTGATATCGCTAGCGGCCAAGAGACCCAGTACTTC.

This clone was observed a handful of times. The chain couples TRBV18 to TRBJ1-2, with D possibly being TRBD1 (6 bases). This CDR3 region has 16 residues. The V end lost 2 bases, the J end lost 3 bases, and 16 bases lay between the germline ends. Germline values: CDR1 KGHSH, CDR2 LQKENI. The CDR3 region has the DNA TGTGCCAGCTCACCATCGTCAGGGGCAGACTACTATGGCTACACCTTC. Translated: CASSPSSGADYYGYTF.

The rearrangement uses TRBV29-1 and TRBJ2-3; 12 bases map to TRBD1. Germline CDR1 and CDR2: SQVTM and ANQGSEA. Trimming took 6 bases from V and 4 from J; bases not matched to a gene: 8. The CDR3 is 15 residues long. The CDR3 spells CSVPGQGALADTQYF. In DNA, the CDR3 is TGCAGCGTGCCGGGACAGGGGGCATTAGCAGATACGCAGTATTTT.

The V gene is TRBV6-5, the J gene TRBJ2-4; D might be TRBD2 (5 bases). Germline V gives CDR1 MNHEY, CDR2 SVGAGI. The CDR3 is made up of 14 amino acids. V was cut by 8 bases and J by 1 base, with 12 bases left in between. The CDR3 region has the DNA TGTGCCAGCCAAACGCCGGGGGCCAAAAACATTCAGTACTTC. Amino acid sequence: CASQTPGAKNIQYF.

The J gene is TRBJ2-7, the V gene TRBV27; D perhaps matches TRBD2 (5 bases). The germline V gene has CDR1 MNHEY and CDR2 SMNVEV (reference sequence). Trimming stripped 6 bases from V and 2 bases from J, with 17 bases between. This CDR3 spans 15 amino acids. The CDR3 region is CASRGQLGSAYEQYF. CDR3 sequence (DNA): TGTGCCAGCAGGGGCCAACTAGGTTCCGCCTACGAGCAGTACTTC.

This clone was seen more than once but under ten times. This chain links TRBV6-1 with TRBJ2-1; 11 bases map to TRBD2. CDR3 length equals 15 residues. Germline CDR1 reads MNHNS; CDR2 reads SASEGT. The J segment lost 4 bases and the V segment lost 6 bases, leaving 5 bases of the junction unmatched. The CDR3, as DNA: TGTGCCAGCAGCGACACTAGCGGGGGTTACAATGAGCAGTTCTTC. Amino acid sequence: CASSDTSGGYNEQFF.

The V gene is TRBV6-5, the J gene TRBJ1-4, with D unresolved. Germline V gene lookup returns CDR1 MNHEY and CDR2 SVGAGI. This CDR3 is 14 amino acids long. The ends were cut back, 4 bases at V and 5 bases at J, with 11 bases in the middle. CDR3 loop: CASSWRGRNEKLFF. CDR3 in DNA: TGTGCCAGCAGTTGGCGAGGACGGAATGAAAAACTGTTTTTT.

This chain links TRBV5-6 with TRBJ2-4; D assignment may be TRBD1 or TRBD2 (5 bases each). The CDR3 has 17 amino acids. V was shortened by 4 bases and J by 0 bases, with 17 bases between the two germline ends. In germline, CDR1 is SGHDT, CDR2 YYEEEE. The CDR3 sequence is CASSRLKGTLAKNIQYF. The DNA of the CDR3 is TGTGCCAGCAGCCGTTTGAAGGGGACCTTAGCCAAAAACATTCAGTACTTC.

This sequence joins TRBV28 and TRBJ1-5, with a tentative D call TRBD1 (6 bases). The CDR3 length is 16 residues. Germline assignment: CDR1 MDHEN and CDR2 SYDVKM. The germline V and J ends were trimmed by 7 bases and 0 bases, with 16 bases remaining between them. For the CDR3, the DNA is TGTGCCAGCATCCCCACCGACAGGATTAGCAATCAGCCCCAGCATTTT. Its protein is CASIPTDRISNQPQHF. Full variable domain (outside the CDR3, taken from reference TRBV28 and TRBJ1-5): DVKVTQSSRYLVKRTGEKVFLECVQDMDHENMFWYRQDPGLGLRLIYFSYDVKMKEKGDIPEGYSVSREKKERFSLILESASTNQTSMYLCASIPTDRISNQPQHFGDGTRLSIL.

The chain carries TRBV4-1 and TRBJ2-1; the match to TRBD1 covers 8 bases. The CDR3 covers 15 residues. The trim removed 1 base at V and 2 bases at J, leaving 1 base unmatched. Per germline, CDR1 MGHRA and CDR2 YSYEKL. CDR3: CASSQGQGTYNEQFF. The CDR3 region has the DNA TGCGCCAGCAGCCAAGGACAGGGGACCTACAATGAGCAGTTCTTC.

The chain combines TRBV11-2 with TRBJ1-1; TRBD1 matches 9 bases. Looked up from germline, CDR1 is SGHAT and CDR2 is FQNNGV. V trimming: 4 bases; J trimming: 3 bases; junction bases outside the gene matches: 9. CDR3 length equals 16 residues. CDR3 nucleotides: TGTGCCAGCAGCTCGGGACAGGGTAAAGGGGACACTGAAGCTTTCTTT. It codes for CASSSGQGKGDTEAFF. The variable domain in full, completed from reference TRBV11-2 and TRBJ1-1, reads EAGVAQSPRYKIIEKRQSVAFWCNPISGHATLYWYQQILGQGPKLLIQFQNNGVVDDSQLPKDRFSAERLKGVDSTLKIQPAKLEDSAVYLCASSSGQGKGDTEAFFGQGTRLTVV.

The V gene is TRBV11-2, the J gene TRBJ1-2, with TRBD1 matching 7 bases. The CDR3 spans 14 residues. V lost 5 bases to trimming and J lost 2 bases; unmatched junction nucleotides: 5. In germline, CDR1 is SGHAT, CDR2 FQNNGV. CDR3 bases: TGTGCCAGCAGCCCTTCGACAGGGAACTATGGCTACACCTTC. Amino acid sequence: CASSPSTGNYGYTF. The variable domain in full, completed from reference TRBV11-2 and TRBJ1-2, reads EAGVAQSPRYKIIEKRQSVAFWCNPISGHATLYWYQQILGQGPKLLIQFQNNGVVDDSQLPKDRFSAERLKGVDSTLKIQPAKLEDSAVYLCASSPSTGNYGYTFGSGTRLTVV.

The chain recombines TRBV28 with TRBJ2-3, with 11 bases lining up with TRBD2. With 6 bases clipped from V and 3 bases from J, the junction kept 5 bases outside the gene matches. Germline V gene sequence: CDR1 MDHEN, CDR2 SYDVKM. This CDR3 contains 15 residues. CDR3: CASRRLAGRTDTQYF. The CDR3 DNA reads as TGTGCCAGCAGACGACTAGCGGGGCGAACAGATACGCAGTATTTT.

This clone appeared a single time. The rearrangement links TRBV5-5 to TRBJ2-1; 12 positions agree with TRBD2. The junction had 3 bases not matched to a gene; V was cut back by 2 bases and J by 3 bases. CDR1 is SGHKS, CDR2 YYEKEE, per germline (reference sequence). The CDR3 extends over 16 amino acids. CDR3 protein: CASSLRLAGDYNEQFF. The DNA of the CDR3 is TGTGCCAGCAGCTTACGACTAGCGGGGGACTACAATGAGCAGTTCTTC.